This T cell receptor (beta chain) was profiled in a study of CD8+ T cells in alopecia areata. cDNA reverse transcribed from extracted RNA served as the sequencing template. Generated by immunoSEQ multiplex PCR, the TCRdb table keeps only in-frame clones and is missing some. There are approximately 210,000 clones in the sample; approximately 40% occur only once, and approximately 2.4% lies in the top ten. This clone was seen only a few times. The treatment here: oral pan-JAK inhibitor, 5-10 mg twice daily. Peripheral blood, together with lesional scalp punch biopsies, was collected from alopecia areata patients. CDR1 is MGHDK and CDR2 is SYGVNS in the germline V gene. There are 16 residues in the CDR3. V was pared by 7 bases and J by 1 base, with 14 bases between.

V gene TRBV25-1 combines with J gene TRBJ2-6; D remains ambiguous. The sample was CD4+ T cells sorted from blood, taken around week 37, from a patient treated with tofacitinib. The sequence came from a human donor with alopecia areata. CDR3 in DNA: TGTGCCAGCACCCCAAACCGAAGGTCTGGGGCCAACGTCCTGACTTTC. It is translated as CASTPNRRSGANVLTF.